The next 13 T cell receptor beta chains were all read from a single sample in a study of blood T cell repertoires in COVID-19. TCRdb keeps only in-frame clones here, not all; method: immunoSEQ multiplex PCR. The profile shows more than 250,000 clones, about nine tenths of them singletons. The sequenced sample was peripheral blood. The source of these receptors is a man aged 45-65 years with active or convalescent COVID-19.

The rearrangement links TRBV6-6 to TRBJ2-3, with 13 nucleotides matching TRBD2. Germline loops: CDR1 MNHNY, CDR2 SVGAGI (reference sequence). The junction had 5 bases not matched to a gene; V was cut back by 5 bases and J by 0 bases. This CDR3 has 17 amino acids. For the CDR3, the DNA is TGTGCCAGCAGTCAGGGACTAGCGGGGTCTAGCACAGATACGCAGTATTTT. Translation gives CASSQGLAGSSTDTQYF.

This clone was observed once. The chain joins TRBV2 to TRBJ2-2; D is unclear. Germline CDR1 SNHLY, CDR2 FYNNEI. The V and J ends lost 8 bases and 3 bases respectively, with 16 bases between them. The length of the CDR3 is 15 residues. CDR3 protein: CASALQQYYTGELFF. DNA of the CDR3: TGTGCCAGCGCTTTGCAACAGTACTACACCGGGGAGCTGTTTTTT.

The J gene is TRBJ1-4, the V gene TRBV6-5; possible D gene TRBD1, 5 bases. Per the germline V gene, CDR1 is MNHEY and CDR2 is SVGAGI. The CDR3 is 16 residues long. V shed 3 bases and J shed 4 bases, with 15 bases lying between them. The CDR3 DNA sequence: TGTGCCAGCAGTTATCAGGGAGCGGGGGTTAATGAAAAACTGTTTTTT. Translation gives CASSYQGAGVNEKLFF.

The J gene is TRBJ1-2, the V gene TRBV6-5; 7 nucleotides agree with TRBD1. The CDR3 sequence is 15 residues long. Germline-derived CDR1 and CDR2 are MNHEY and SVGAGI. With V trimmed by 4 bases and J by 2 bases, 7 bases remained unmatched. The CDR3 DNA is TGTGCCAGCAGTTCACCAGACAGGGTGAACTATGGCTACACCTTC. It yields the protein CASSSPDRVNYGYTF.

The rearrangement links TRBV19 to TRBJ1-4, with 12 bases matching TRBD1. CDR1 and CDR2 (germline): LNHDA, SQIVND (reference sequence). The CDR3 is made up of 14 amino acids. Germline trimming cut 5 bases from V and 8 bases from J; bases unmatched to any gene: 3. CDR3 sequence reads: CASSEGQGAEKLFF. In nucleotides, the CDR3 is TGTGCCAGTAGTGAGGGACAGGGGGCAGAAAAACTGTTTTTT.

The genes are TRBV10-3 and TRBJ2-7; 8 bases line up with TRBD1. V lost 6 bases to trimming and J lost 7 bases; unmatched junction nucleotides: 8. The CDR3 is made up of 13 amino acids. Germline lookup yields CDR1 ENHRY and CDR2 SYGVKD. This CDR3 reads CAIRGTGLEEQYF. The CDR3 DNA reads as TGTGCCATCAGGGGGACAGGTCTTGAGGAGCAGTACTTC.

Written as DNA, the CDR3 is TGCGCCAGCAAGTTGGAGTTTGCGGGGGGGCAGAGTGAGCAGTTCTTC. This sequence encodes CASKLEFAGGQSEQFF. The chain combines TRBV4-3 with TRBJ2-1, with 9 positions matching TRBD2. This CDR3 comprises 16 residues. The V segment lost 7 bases and the J segment 9 bases; nucleotides outside the gene matches: 16. Germline V CDR1 and CDR2: LGHNA, YSLEER.

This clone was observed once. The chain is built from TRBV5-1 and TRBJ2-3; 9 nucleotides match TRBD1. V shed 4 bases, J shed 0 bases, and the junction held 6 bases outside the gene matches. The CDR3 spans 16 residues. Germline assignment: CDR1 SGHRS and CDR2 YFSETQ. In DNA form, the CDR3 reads TGCGCCAGCAGCCCCGTGGGACAGGGCAGCACAGATACGCAGTATTTT. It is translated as CASSPVGQGSTDTQYF.

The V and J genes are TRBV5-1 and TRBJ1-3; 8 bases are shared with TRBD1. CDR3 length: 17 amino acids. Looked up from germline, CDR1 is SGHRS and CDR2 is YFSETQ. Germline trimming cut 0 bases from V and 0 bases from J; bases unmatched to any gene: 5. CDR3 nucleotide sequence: TGCGCCAGCAGCTTGGGGGGACAGGCCAGCTCTGGAAACACCATATATTTT. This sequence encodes CASSLGGQASSGNTIYF.

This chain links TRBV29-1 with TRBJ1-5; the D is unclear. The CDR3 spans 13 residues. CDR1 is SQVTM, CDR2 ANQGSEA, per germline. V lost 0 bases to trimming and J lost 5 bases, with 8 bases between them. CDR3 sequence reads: CSVEDQRDQPQHF. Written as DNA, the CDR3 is TGCAGCGTTGAAGATCAACGGGATCAGCCCCAGCATTTT. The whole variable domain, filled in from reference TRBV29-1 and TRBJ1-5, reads SAVISQKPSRDICQRGTSLTIQCQVDSQVTMMFWYRQQPGQSLTLIATANQGSEATYESGFVIDKFPISRPNLTFSTLTVSNMSPEDSSIYLCSVEDQRDQPQHFGDGTRLSIL.

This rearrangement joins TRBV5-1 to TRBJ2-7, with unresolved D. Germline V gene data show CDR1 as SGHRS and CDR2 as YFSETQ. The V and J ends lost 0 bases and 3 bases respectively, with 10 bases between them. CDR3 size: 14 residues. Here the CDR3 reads CASSLGQALYEQYF. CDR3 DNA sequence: TGCGCCAGCAGCTTGGGGCAGGCCCTCTACGAGCAGTACTTC.

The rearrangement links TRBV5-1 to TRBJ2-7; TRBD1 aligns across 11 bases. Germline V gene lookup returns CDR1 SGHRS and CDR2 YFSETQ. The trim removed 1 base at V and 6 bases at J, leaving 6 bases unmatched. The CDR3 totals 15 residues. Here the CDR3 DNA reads TGCGCCAGCAGCTTGCAAGGGACAGGGGGTGGCGAGCAGTACTTC. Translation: CASSLQGTGGGEQYF.

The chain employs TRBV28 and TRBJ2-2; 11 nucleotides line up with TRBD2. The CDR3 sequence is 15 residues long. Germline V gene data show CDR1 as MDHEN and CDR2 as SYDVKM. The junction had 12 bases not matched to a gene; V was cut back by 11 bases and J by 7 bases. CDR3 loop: CAAVSGGAHNGELFF. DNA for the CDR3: TGTGCCGCGGTTAGCGGGGGGGCCCATAACGGGGAGCTGTTTTTT.